This T cell receptor (beta chain) was sequenced for a study of blood T cell repertoires in COVID-19. Study-level information: Acute-phase and convalescent COVID-19 samples originated in the United States, Italy and Spain.

Germline V lookup: CDR1 SGHNT, CDR2 YYREEE (reference sequence). Trimming took 0 bases from V and 8 from J; bases not matched to a gene: 0. The CDR3 contains 12 residues. In the source study's methods: Amplified reference gene primers provided the basis for estimating nucleated cell counts. The table came from immunoSEQ multiplex PCR; TCRdb's copy has only in-frame clones and leaves some out. For V, J and clone size, that table is used; D and trimming come from the DNA. The table includes 20,000 to 25,000 clones, 75% to 90% detected once. The V call is TRBV5-4, the J call TRBJ2-3, with 7 bases fitting TRBD2. The clonotype comes from a human donor with acute or convalescent COVID-19. The donor label of this sample is uncertain. Material: peripheral blood. This CDR3 reads CASSLAGGTQYF. The CDR3 DNA reads TGTGCCAGCAGCTTGGCGGGGGGTACGCAGTATTTT.